This note documents a single TCR beta chain sequence. What it binds is unknown. The junction shows a germline mismatch at one end, possibly a read error. Profiled with immunoSEQ multiplex PCR; TCRdb holds only in-frame clones, not every one. The sample carries about 29,000 clones, around 87% recorded once. The CDR3 covers 15 residues. Germline V lookup: CDR1 SNHLY, CDR2 FYNNEI. The data were taken from a study of somatic mutations in cytotoxic T cells in rheumatoid arthritis. Study-level findings and limits: A slight TRBV07 underrepresentation in rheumatoid arthritis patients was reported without multiple-comparison adjustment. A single CD8+ clone exceeded 20% of CD8+ cells in about an eighth of the roughly 60 patients. Which antigens the expanded CD8+ clones targeted was unknown.

The source is an adult with rheumatoid arthritis. Sequenced material: CD8+ T cells sorted from blood. J is TRBJ1-5 and V is TRBV2, with TRBD1 matching over 8 bases. Written as DNA, the CDR3 is TGTGCCAGCAGTGAAATATCAGGGGGCAACCAGCCCCAGCATTTT. Translating it yields CASSEISGGNQPQHF.